The TCR beta chain under discussion was sequenced for a study of T cell responses to AZD1222 COVID-19 vaccine. Study observations and caveats: Unmutated variant regions are reportedly the target of nearly half of TCRs that are spike-specific. Rises in breadth and depth of Spike-specific TCRs came after two AZD1222 doses. Donors were mostly white British, more females; clonal diversity possibly underestimated. Only after the peak T cell response were repertoires sampled.

The CDR3 covers 16 residues. Method: immunoSEQ multiplex PCR; TCRdb's copy keeps in-frame clones and lacks some. The table lists tens of thousands of clones, 70% to 90% of them singletons. Turning to this clone: The antigen is not known.

The TCR comes from an adult in good health. The chain is built from TRBV1 and TRBJ1-4. TRBV1 is an annotated pseudogene. Material: peripheral blood, obtained on day 0 of MenACWY control vaccination. CDR3 DNA: TGCACCAGCACCCAACAGGACCGAATTTTTAATGAAAAACTGTTTTTT. Its translation is CTSTQQDRIFNEKLFF.